This T cell receptor beta chain was profiled in a study of blood T cell repertoires in COVID-19 (dated by TCRdb to 2018 to 2021). Broadly, across the study: Samples covering the acute and convalescent phases of COVID-19 were provided by collaborators in the United States, Italy and Spain. HLA class I and class II types, where available, came from metadata supplied by the sample provider rather than from assay-based typing. Subjects who had been exposed to COVID-19, were actively infected with it, or had recovered from it provided the deeply sampled blood TCRbeta repertoires that made up the dataset. Samples came from the ongoing ImmuneRACE study (first 160 participants) plus 1,254 subjects from 6 global collaborators. The repertoires were released in a freely available public database intended as a resource for research on the immune response to SARS-CoV-2. The material from the prospective study consisted of cDNA or gDNA derived from T cells, B-cell-depleted T cells, or PBMCs. Nearly every sample came with metadata listing a de-identified subject ID, COVID-19 status, age in years and sex. Overall study outcomes, separate from this receptor: Clinical and demographic metadata were provided uncurated, with the amount varying by source and participant.

The CDR3 spans 14 residues, from the cysteine through the phenylalanine. The only DNA kept is the CDR3, 42 bases in frame from the first base. From the germline V gene, CDR1 is SGHRS and CDR2 is YFSETQ. Deletion took 0 bases off V and 7 bases off J, with a span of 10 bases between the germline ends. TCRbeta CDR3 regions were amplified from genomic DNA by means of the immunoSEQ Assay, a bias-controlled multiplex PCR. For the original study's pipeline: Within the assay, amplification of reference gene primers was used to estimate how many nucleated cells each sample contained. To quantify the absolute abundance of each unique TCRbeta CDR3 rearrangement, sequence reads were collapsed and filtered. For each sample, productive Simpson clonality was calculated as the square root of Simpson's diversity index over productive rearrangements. Imported from immuneACCESS, the table was reduced by TCRdb to in-frame sequences with V and J called. These copies leave out some clones; in studies compared against another copy, an unresolved V gene accounts for under half, and the cause of the remainder is not known. V and J calls and clone size are those listed in that table; D and trimming were worked out from the DNA. The sample records 250,000 to 350,000 clones, roughly 90% of which are singletons. Approximately 8.5% of the sample is held by the ten biggest clonotypes.

The table lists this clone with a count of one. Its antigen target is currently unknown. Base qualities are not recorded, but no much larger clone differs from it by a single base. The same CDR3 is also encoded by other DNA sequences in this sample. The collaborating institutions used their own protocols to collect whole blood in K2EDTA tubes. For TCRbeta analysis, collaborators shipped samples as frozen whole blood, isolated PBMCs, or DNA extracted from either of those sample types. Source material: peripheral blood. The sequence joins TRBV5-1 to TRBJ1-4, and possibly TRBD1, on 5 matching bases. This receptor was obtained from a man aged 18 to 35 with active or convalescent COVID-19. Read as DNA, the sequence is TGCGCCAGCAGCTTGGGCACAGGTGGTGAAAAACTGTTTTTT. Its amino acids are CASSLGTGGEKLFF.